This T cell receptor (beta chain) was sequenced in a study of cytomegalovirus exposure and HLA in healthy donors. Use of 60 Vbeta and 13 Jbeta primers characterized the PCR. TCRdb keeps only in-frame clones here, not all; method: immunoSEQ multiplex PCR. This sample has tens of thousands of clones, with 78% found just once. Study-wide points: Investigators reported under 200 TCR beta chains as tied to cytomegalovirus.

This clone appeared a single time. Its target is not known. Germline V gene data show CDR1 as SEHNR and CDR2 as FQNEAQ (reference sequence). CDR3 length: 15 amino acids. The sequencing input was PBMCs. This TCR came from a male donor in good health and CMV-seropositive. The rearrangement links TRBV7-9 to TRBJ2-5; 8 positions match TRBD2. The J call may be mistaken, given a closer DNA end match to TRBJ2-7. In DNA form, the CDR3 reads TGTGCCAGCAGCTTAATTAGCGGGAAGTCCTACGAGCAGTACTTC. Translating it yields CASSLISGKSYEQYF.